The 6 T cell receptor beta chains reported below all come from one sample, sequenced in a study of T cells in Graves' hyperthyroidism and ophthalmopathy. RNA transcripts were the template for amplifying TCR beta CDR3 regions. The TCR CDR3 was amplified in a first-round RT-PCR using the HTBI primer set. TCRdb re-called the multiplex PCR reads through MiXCR, storing one row per CDR3 protein. The table lists some 420,000 distinct CDR3 sequences, roughly 15% of them singletons. Sequenced input: blood. The receptor set was obtained from a woman aged 18-29 years with Graves' hyperthyroidism.

The chain combines TRBV6-1 with TRBJ1-5, with 7 bases fitting TRBD1. Germline V gene lookup returns CDR1 MNHNS and CDR2 SASEGT. The CDR3 contains 15 residues. Unmatched junction bases numbered 8, after V lost 5 bases and J lost 4 bases. The CDR3 loop is CASSRDSGGNQPQHF. In nucleotides, the CDR3 is TGTGCCAGCAGTCGTGATTCAGGGGGGAATCAGCCCCAGCATTTT.

At least ten counts were recorded for this clonotype. This chain connects TRBV20-1 to TRBJ2-7; D is perhaps TRBD2 (6 bases). The V and J ends lost 3 bases and 4 bases respectively, with 16 bases between them. Germline assignment: CDR1 DFQATT and CDR2 SNEGSKA (reference sequence). This CDR3 has 14 residues. The chain's CDR3 is CSASRWEERYEQYF. The CDR3 DNA is TGCAGTGCTAGTCGGTGGGAGGAGCGGTACGAGCAGTACTTC.

This clonotype was recorded at least ten times. This chain links TRBV20-1 with TRBJ1-1; D gene ambiguous. CDR3 length: 11 residues. Germline CDR1 is DFQATT and CDR2 is SNEGSKA (reference sequence). V was shortened by 0 bases and J by 8 bases, with 7 bases between the two germline ends. CDR3 loop: CSAREGAEAFF. The CDR3 DNA is TGCAGTGCTAGAGAGGGCGCCGAAGCTTTCTTT.

This clonotype was seen a few times. The rearrangement uses TRBV12-3 or TRBV12-4 and TRBJ1-3, with unresolved D. V lost 3 bases, J lost 4 bases, and 10 bases lay in between. This CDR3 is 14 amino acids long. The CDR3 region has the DNA TGTGCCAGCAGTTTGGCGGGATGGGGAAACACCATATATTTT. Protein: CASSLAGWGNTIYF.

This clonotype appeared a few times. This chain joins TRBV18 and TRBJ1-4; D not resolved. V was cut by 5 bases and J by 7 bases, with 8 bases left in between. The CDR3 is made up of 12 amino acids. From germline, CDR1 is KGHSH and CDR2 LQKENI. The CDR3 nucleotides are TGTGCCAGCTCAACAACGGGTGAAAAACTGTTTTTT. Translation: CASSTTGEKLFF. Supplemented by reference TRBV18 and TRBJ1-4, the full variable domain reads NAGVMQNPRHLVRRRGQEARLRCSPMKGHSHVYWYRQLPEEGLKFMVYLQKENIIDESGMPKERFSAEFPKEGPSILRIQQVVRGDSAAYFCASSTTGEKLFFGSGTQLSVL.

This clonotype has at least ten counts. The genes are TRBV20-1 and TRBJ2-1; D is unresolved. This CDR3 comprises 15 residues. V lost 1 base, J lost 5 bases, and 15 bases lay in between. CDR1 and CDR2 (germline): DFQATT, SNEGSKA (reference sequence). Here the CDR3 DNA reads TGCAGTGCTAGAGTAATGGGTCCCCTGGACAATGAGCAGTTCTTC. This gives the protein CSARVMGPLDNEQFF.